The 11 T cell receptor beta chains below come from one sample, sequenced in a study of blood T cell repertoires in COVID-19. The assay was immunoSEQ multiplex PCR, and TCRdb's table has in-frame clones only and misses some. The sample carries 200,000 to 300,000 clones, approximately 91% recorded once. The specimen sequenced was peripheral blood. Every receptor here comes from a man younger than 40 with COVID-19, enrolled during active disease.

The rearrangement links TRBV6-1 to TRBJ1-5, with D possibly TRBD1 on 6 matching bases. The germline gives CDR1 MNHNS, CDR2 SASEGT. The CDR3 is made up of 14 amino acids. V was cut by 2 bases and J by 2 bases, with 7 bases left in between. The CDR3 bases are TGTGCCAGCAGTGAATCAGGGGGCAATCAGCCCCAGCATTTT. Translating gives CASSESGGNQPQHF.

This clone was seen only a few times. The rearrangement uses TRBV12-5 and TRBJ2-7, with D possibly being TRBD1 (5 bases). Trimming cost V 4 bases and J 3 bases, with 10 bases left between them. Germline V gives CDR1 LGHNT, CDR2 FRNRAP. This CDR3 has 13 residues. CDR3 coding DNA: TGTGCTAGTGGTTATCATCAGGGCTACGAGCAGTACTTC. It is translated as CASGYHQGYEQYF. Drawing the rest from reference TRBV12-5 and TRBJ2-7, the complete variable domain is DARVTQTPRHKVTEMGQEVTMRCQPILGHNTVFWYRQTMMQGLELLAYFRNRAPLDDSGMPKDRFSAEMPDATLATLKIQPSEPRDSAVYFCASGYHQGYEQYFGPGTRLTVT.

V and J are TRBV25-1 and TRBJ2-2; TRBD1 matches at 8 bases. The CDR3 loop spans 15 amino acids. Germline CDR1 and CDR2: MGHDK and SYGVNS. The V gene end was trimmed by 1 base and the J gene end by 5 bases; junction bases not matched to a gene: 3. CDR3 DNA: TGTGCCAGCAGTGAATGGCAGGGGGCTACCGGGGAGCTGTTTTTT. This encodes CASSEWQGATGELFF.

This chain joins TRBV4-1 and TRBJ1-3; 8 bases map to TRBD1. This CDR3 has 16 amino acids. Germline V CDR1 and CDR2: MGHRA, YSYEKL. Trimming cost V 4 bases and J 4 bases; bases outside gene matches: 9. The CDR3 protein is CASSRWQGARGNTIYF. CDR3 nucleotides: TGCGCCAGCAGCCGGTGGCAGGGGGCGCGGGGAAACACCATATATTTT.

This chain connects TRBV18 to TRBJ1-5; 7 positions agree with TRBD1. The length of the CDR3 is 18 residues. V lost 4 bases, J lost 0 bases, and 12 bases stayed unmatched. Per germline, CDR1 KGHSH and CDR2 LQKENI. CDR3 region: CASSLRTGAGPSNQPQHF. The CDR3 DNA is TGTGCCAGCTCACTTCGGACAGGCGCAGGGCCTAGCAATCAGCCCCAGCATTTT.

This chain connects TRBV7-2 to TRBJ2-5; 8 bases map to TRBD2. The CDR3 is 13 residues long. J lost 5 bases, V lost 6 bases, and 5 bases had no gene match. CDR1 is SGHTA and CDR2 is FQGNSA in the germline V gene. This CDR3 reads CASSRTSRETQYF. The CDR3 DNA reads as TGTGCCAGCAGTCGGACTAGCAGGGAGACCCAGTACTTC. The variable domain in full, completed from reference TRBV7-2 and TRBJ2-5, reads GAGVSQSPSNKVTEKGKDVELRCDPISGHTALYWYRQSLGQGLEFLIYFQGNSAPDKSGLPSDRFSAERTGGSVSTLTIQRTQQEDSAVYLCASSRTSRETQYFGPGTRLLVL.

CDR3 region: CASSYPGQGQNEKLFF. CDR3 bases: TGTGCCAGCAGTTACCCCGGACAGGGACAAAATGAAAAACTGTTTTTT. The rearrangement links TRBV6-6 to TRBJ1-4; 8 bases agree with TRBD1. The CDR3 sequence is 16 residues long. V lost 2 bases to trimming and J lost 5 bases; unmatched junction nucleotides: 7. Germline values: CDR1 MNHNY, CDR2 SVGAGI (reference sequence).

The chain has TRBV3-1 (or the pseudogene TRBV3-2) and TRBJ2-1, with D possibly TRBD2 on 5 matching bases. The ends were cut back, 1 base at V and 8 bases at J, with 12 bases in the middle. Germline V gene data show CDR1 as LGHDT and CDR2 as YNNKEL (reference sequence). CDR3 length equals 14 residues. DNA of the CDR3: TGTGCCAGCAGCCAAGTTCTTGAGGGCTATGAGCAGTTCTTC. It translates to CASSQVLEGYEQFF.

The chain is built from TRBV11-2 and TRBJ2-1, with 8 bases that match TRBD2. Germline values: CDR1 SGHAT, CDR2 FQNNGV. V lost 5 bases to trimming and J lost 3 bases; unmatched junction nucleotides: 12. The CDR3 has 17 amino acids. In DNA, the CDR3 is TGTGCCAGCAGCACGACACTGCTTCGGGGGGGCTACAATGAGCAGTTCTTC. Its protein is CASSTTLLRGGYNEQFF.

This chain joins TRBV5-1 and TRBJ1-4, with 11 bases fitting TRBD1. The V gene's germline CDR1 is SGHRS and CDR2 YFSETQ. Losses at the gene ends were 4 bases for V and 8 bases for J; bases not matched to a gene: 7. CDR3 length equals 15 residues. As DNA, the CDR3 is TGCGCCAGCAGCATAGGACAGGGGGCAGGGGAAAAACTGTTTTTT. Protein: CASSIGQGAGEKLFF.

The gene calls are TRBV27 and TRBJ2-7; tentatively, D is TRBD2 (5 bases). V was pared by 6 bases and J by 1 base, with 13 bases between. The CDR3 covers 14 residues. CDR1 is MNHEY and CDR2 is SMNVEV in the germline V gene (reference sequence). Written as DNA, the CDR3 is TGTGCCAGCAGGACGCCGGACTCTTCCTACGAGCAGTACTTC. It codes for CASRTPDSSYEQYF.